These 30 T cell receptor beta chains were sequenced from one sample in a study of blood T cell repertoires in COVID-19. Profiling relied on immunoSEQ multiplex PCR, and the TCRdb table lists in-frame clones only, not all of them. Of about 59,000 clones in the sample, over 70% were seen once. Sequenced input: peripheral blood. These receptors originate from a woman aged 70-85 years with acute or convalescent COVID-19.

The gene calls are TRBV30 and TRBJ1-1, with no clear D. The V and J ends lost 1 base and 6 bases respectively, with 12 bases between them. The germline V gene encodes CDR1 GTSNPN and CDR2 SVGIG (reference sequence). This CDR3 is 13 amino acids long. CDR3 amino acids: CAWSGRGPAEAFF. The CDR3 DNA reads as TGTGCCTGGAGTGGGAGAGGGCCGGCTGAAGCTTTCTTT. Full variable domain (rest looked up from reference TRBV30 and TRBJ1-1): SQTIHQWPATLVQPVGSPLSLECTVEGTSNPNLYWYRQAAGRGLQLLFYSVGIGQISSEVPQNLSASRPQDRQFILSSKKLLLSDSGFYLCAWSGRGPAEAFFGQGTRLTVV.

This rearrangement joins TRBV27 to TRBJ1-1; D is undetermined. CDR1 is MNHEY, CDR2 SMNVEV, per germline (reference sequence). V lost 6 bases and J lost 11, with 19 bases in between. This CDR3 comprises 13 residues. CDR3 in amino acids: CASSPRHLQAAFF. CDR3 nucleotides: TGTGCCAGCAGCCCTCGGCACCTACAAGCGGCTTTCTTT.

J is TRBJ2-5 and V is TRBV4-1, with TRBD1 identical over 7 bases. V lost 0 bases, J lost 4 bases, and 14 bases stayed unmatched. Germline lookup yields CDR1 MGHRA and CDR2 YSYEKL. This CDR3 has 18 amino acids. The CDR3 nucleotides read TGCGCCAGCAGCCAAGATGACACAGGGGATGGATGGGGAGAGACCCAGTACTTC. It is translated as CASSQDDTGDGWGETQYF.

The chain is built from TRBV10-2 and TRBJ1-5; D is possibly TRBD1 (5 bases). The V end lost 3 bases, the J end lost 6 bases, and 9 bases lay between the germline ends. Germline V gene sequence: CDR1 WSHSY, CDR2 SAAADI. The CDR3 loop spans 13 amino acids. The CDR3, as DNA: TGCGCCAGCAGTGACGTCAGGGTTCAGCCCCAGCATTTT. Protein: CASSDVRVQPQHF.

The chain joins TRBV3-1 (or the pseudogene TRBV3-2) to TRBJ1-1; 8 bases line up with TRBD1. J lost 4 bases, V lost 4 bases, and 5 bases had no gene match. The germline CDR1 and CDR2 sequences are LGHDT and YNNKEL (reference sequence). This CDR3 has 14 residues. CDR3 sequence: CASSRQGPGTEAFF. For the CDR3, the DNA is TGTGCCAGCAGCCGACAGGGGCCGGGCACTGAAGCTTTCTTT.

The V call is TRBV7-2, the J call TRBJ2-7, with D tentatively TRBD1 (6 bases). CDR1 SGHTA and CDR2 FQGNSA come from the germline V gene. The CDR3 length is 13 residues. Trimming left V 4 bases short and J 7 bases short, with 14 bases between. The CDR3 coding sequence is TGTGCCAGCAGCTCCATTGGGGGCTATGAGCAGTACTTC. This codes for CASSSIGGYEQYF.

The J gene is TRBJ1-2, the V gene TRBV19; 11 nucleotides agree with TRBD1. Germline values: CDR1 LNHDA, CDR2 SQIVND (reference sequence). With V trimmed by 3 bases and J by 1 base, 7 bases remained unmatched. CDR3 length: 17 amino acids. The CDR3 DNA reads TGTGCCAGTAGTATCAGGACAGGGGGCCTGCTTAACTATGGCTACACCTTC. Protein: CASSIRTGGLLNYGYTF. The full variable domain, rest sourced from reference TRBV19 and TRBJ1-2, is DGGITQSPKYLFRKEGQNVTLSCEQNLNHDAMYWYRQDPGQGLRLIYYSQIVNDFQKGDIAEGYSVSREKKESFPLTVTSAQKNPTAFYLCASSIRTGGLLNYGYTFGSGTRLTVV.

The V and J genes are TRBV5-6 and TRBJ1-6; D remains unclear. This CDR3 spans 17 amino acids. V lost 3 bases and J 0 bases, leaving 13 bases between the germline ends. Germline values: CDR1 SGHDT, CDR2 YYEEEE. Written as DNA, the CDR3 is TGTGCCAGCAGCTGGGCCGGTCAAAGCTCCTATAATTCACCCCTCCACTTT. This codes for CASSWAGQSSYNSPLHF.

In its sample, this clone was seen once. J is TRBJ1-1 and V is TRBV6-5; the match to TRBD1 covers 10 bases. This CDR3 is 15 amino acids long. Germline trimming cut 7 bases from V and 6 bases from J; bases unmatched to any gene: 11. Germline V lookup: CDR1 MNHEY, CDR2 SVGAGI. CDR3 protein: CASNLPGQGRAEAFF. The CDR3 DNA is TGTGCCAGCAATCTCCCGGGACAGGGGAGGGCTGAAGCTTTCTTT.

The rearrangement links TRBV27 to TRBJ2-7; D gene unclear. The CDR3 covers 15 residues. The V and J ends lost 5 bases and 1 base respectively, with 15 bases between them. The germline V gene has CDR1 MNHEY and CDR2 SMNVEV (reference sequence). CDR3 nucleotide sequence: TGTGCCAGCAGTACTATGGATTCAACGTCCTACGAGCAGTACTTC. Amino acid sequence: CASSTMDSTSYEQYF.

The chain recombines TRBV25-1 with TRBJ2-7; D unresolved. This CDR3 comprises 15 residues. The V end lost 2 bases, the J end lost 3 bases, and 14 bases lay between the germline ends. Looked up from germline, CDR1 is MGHDK and CDR2 is SYGVNS. The CDR3 bases are TGTGCCAGCAGTGAACTGGGTAGCCGAGACTACGAGCAGTACTTC. Its translation is CASSELGSRDYEQYF.

This clone appeared many times. V gene TRBV5-1 combines with J gene TRBJ2-7, with a weak D call TRBD1 (5 bases). The V end lost 9 bases, the J end lost 5 bases, and 15 bases lay between the germline ends. The CDR3 is 12 amino acids. CDR1 and CDR2 (germline): SGHRS, YFSETQ. CDR3: CATSTGNNEQYF. CDR3 coding DNA: TGCGCCACCAGTACAGGTAACAACGAGCAGTACTTC.

V and J are TRBV7-8 and TRBJ1-5; perhaps TRBD1 as D (6 bases). CDR1 and CDR2 from the germline V gene are SGHVS and FQNEAQ. V was pared by 10 bases and J by 5 bases, with 21 bases between. There are 15 residues in the CDR3. DNA of the CDR3: TGTGCCAAACTACAACAGGGTTGGGGTTATCAGCCCCAGCATTTT. Amino acid sequence: CAKLQQGWGYQPQHF.

This rearrangement joins TRBV2 to TRBJ1-5; D gene unclear. Germline V gene lookup returns CDR1 SNHLY and CDR2 FYNNEI. This CDR3 has 16 amino acids. V lost 6 bases, J lost 7 bases, and 22 bases lay in between. The CDR3 coding sequence is TGTGCCAGCAGGGGCGGGCAGGCCCCCTCTTTGCAGCCCCAGCATTTT. Its protein is CASRGGQAPSLQPQHF.

The chain has TRBV25-1 and TRBJ1-2; 9 bases agree with TRBD1. J gave up 6 bases and V 4 bases, and 15 bases lay outside the gene matches. CDR1 is MGHDK, CDR2 SYGVNS, per germline. The CDR3 consists of 17 residues. Here the CDR3 reads CASSVVGDRERLDGYTF. The CDR3, as DNA: TGTGCCAGCAGTGTTGTGGGGGACAGGGAGCGATTGGATGGCTACACCTTC.

Points on this clone: This CDR3 is also generated by other DNA sequences in the sample. This chain uses TRBV7-8 with TRBJ1-2; D is undetermined. This CDR3 comprises 12 residues. Germline V gives CDR1 SGHVS, CDR2 FQNEAQ. Trimming took off 3 bases at V and 4 bases at J, with 6 bases between the two ends. The CDR3: CASSLGAYGYTF. In DNA, the CDR3 is TGTGCCAGCAGCTTGGGCGCCTATGGCTACACCTTC.

There are a few counts of this clone. V gene TRBV4-1 combines with J gene TRBJ2-1; possibly TRBD2 for D (5 bases). CDR3 size: 13 residues. CDR1 is MGHRA, CDR2 YSYEKL, per germline. V was clipped by 1 base and J by 8 bases, with 9 bases between them. The CDR3 is CASSQVPGYEQFF. The DNA for the CDR3 is TGCGCCAGCAGCCAAGTCCCGGGATATGAGCAGTTCTTC.

CDR3 nucleotide sequence: TGTGCCAGCCGGGCGGAGGGGGGGGCTCGGGAGACCCAGTACTTC. It yields the protein CASRAEGGARETQYF. The chain recombines TRBV19 with TRBJ2-5; D possibly corresponds to TRBD2 (7 bases). V shed 9 bases and J shed 5 bases, with 22 bases lying between them. The germline V gene encodes CDR1 LNHDA and CDR2 SQIVND (reference sequence). This CDR3 region has 15 residues.

J is TRBJ2-1 and V is TRBV13, with a tentative D call TRBD1 (6 bases). There are 16 residues in the CDR3. Germline V lookup: CDR1 PRHDT, CDR2 FYEKMQ (reference sequence). V was trimmed by 5 bases and J by 0 bases, leaving 14 bases between them. CDR3: CASSTLDRSSYNEQFF. CDR3 DNA sequence: TGTGCCAGCAGCACCTTAGACAGGAGCTCCTACAATGAGCAGTTCTTC.

CDR3 DNA: TGTGCCAGCTCATCCCGGGGAGTGGTAAATGAGCAGTTCTTC. Protein product: CASSSRGVVNEQFF. V and J are TRBV18 and TRBJ2-1, with a possible D match to TRBD2 (5 bases). Between the trimmed V and J ends, which lost 5 bases and 7 bases, there was a span of 15 bases. The CDR3 is 14 amino acids. Looked up from germline, CDR1 is KGHSH and CDR2 is LQKENI.

V and J are TRBV6-5 and TRBJ1-2; D is ambiguous. Trimming took off 7 bases at V and 5 bases at J, with 20 bases between the two ends. This CDR3 has 15 residues. The germline V gene encodes CDR1 MNHEY and CDR2 SVGAGI. CDR3 sequence reads: CASTGYREELYGYTF. The DNA for the CDR3 is TGTGCCAGCACGGGATACAGAGAGGAGCTGTATGGCTACACCTTC.

The chain recombines TRBV20-1 with TRBJ1-2; maybe TRBD1 (6 bases). The CDR3 runs 14 residues. Looked up from germline, CDR1 is DFQATT and CDR2 is SNEGSKA (reference sequence). The ends were cut back, 3 bases at V and 8 bases at J, with 19 bases in the middle. CDR3 amino acids: CSASFWRGRWGYTF. CDR3 in DNA: TGCAGTGCTAGTTTCTGGCGGGGGCGGTGGGGCTACACCTTC.

The V and J genes are TRBV2 and TRBJ1-1, with D hard to call. The CDR3 has 14 residues. CDR1 is SNHLY, CDR2 FYNNEI, per germline. The germline V and J ends were trimmed by 10 bases and 1 base, with 16 bases remaining between them. CDR3 sequence reads: CATSGFTRNTEAFF. In DNA form, the CDR3 reads TGTGCCACCTCCGGGTTCACTCGGAACACTGAAGCTTTCTTT. The full variable domain, completed using reference TRBV2 and TRBJ1-1, is EPEVTQTPSHQVTQMGQEVILRCVPISNHLYFYWYRQILGQKVEFLVSFYNNEISEKSEIFDDQFSVERPDGSNFTLKIRSTKLEDSAMYFCATSGFTRNTEAFFGQGTRLTVV.

This chain joins TRBV5-4 and TRBJ1-2; 7 positions agree with TRBD1. This CDR3 comprises 17 residues. Germline assignment: CDR1 SGHNT and CDR2 YYREEE (reference sequence). Trimming at V came to 4 bases and at J to 3 bases, leaving 15 bases not matched to a gene. CDR3 nucleotide sequence: TGTGCCAGCAGCCCGACGCCGGGCAAGGGGGCGGACTATGGCTACACCTTC. Its protein is CASSPTPGKGADYGYTF. Combining the CDR3 with reference TRBV5-4 and TRBJ1-2 gives the whole variable domain ETGVTQSPTHLIKTRGQQVTLRCSSQSGHNTVSWYQQALGQGPQFIFQYYREEENGRGNFPPRFSGLQFPNYSSELNVNALELDDSALYLCASSPTPGKGADYGYTFGSGTRLTVV.

The gene calls are TRBV4-1 and TRBJ1-1, with TRBD1 as a possible D gene (5 bases). Per the germline V gene, CDR1 is MGHRA and CDR2 is YSYEKL. This CDR3 is built from 14 residues. Trimming stripped 0 bases from V and 6 bases from J, with 11 bases between. The CDR3 DNA follows: TGCGCCAGCAGCCAAGAAGTCAGGGCCCCTGAAGCTTTCTTT. Protein sequence: CASSQEVRAPEAFF.

This clone was recorded once. The V call is TRBV18, the J call TRBJ2-3, with D tentatively TRBD1 (5 bases). Germline CDR1 reads KGHSH; CDR2 reads LQKENI. The CDR3 is made up of 14 amino acids. Trimming removed 2 bases at V and 7 bases at J, with 13 bases between. For the CDR3, the DNA is TGTGCCAGCTCACCAGGGCAGGGTGCTAATACGCAGTATTTT. This sequence encodes CASSPGQGANTQYF.

The V call is TRBV5-1, the J call TRBJ1-6, with D possibly being TRBD1 (5 bases). Germline CDR1 SGHRS, CDR2 YFSETQ. The ends were cut back, 0 bases at V and 7 bases at J, with 8 bases in the middle. CDR3 length: 14 residues. CDR3: CASSLDQGNSPLHF. CDR3 coding DNA: TGCGCCAGCAGCTTGGATCAGGGAAATTCACCCCTCCACTTT.

The chain is built from TRBV5-1 and TRBJ1-2, with 7 bases identical to TRBD1. Germline V gives CDR1 SGHRS, CDR2 YFSETQ. This CDR3 region has 13 residues. The junction had 8 bases not matched to a gene; V was cut back by 4 bases and J by 8 bases. The CDR3 is CASSPGQMFGYTF. DNA for the CDR3: TGCGCCAGCAGCCCGGGACAGATGTTCGGCTACACCTTC.

This clone showed up just once. The CDR3 is CASSLYVAGSEDTQYF. The CDR3 coding sequence is TGCGCCAGCAGCTTGTATGTAGCGGGATCTGAAGATACGCAGTATTTT. V is TRBV5-1 and J is TRBJ2-3, with 8 nucleotides matching TRBD2. Germline V gene data show CDR1 as SGHRS and CDR2 as YFSETQ. This CDR3 region has 16 residues. V was pared by 1 base and J by 5 bases, with 9 bases of the junction left unmatched.

CDR3 bases: TGTGCCCATGGAAGGCCGCAGGGCGGGGCCAACGTCCTGACTTTC. It specifies CAHGRPQGGANVLTF. The rearrangement links TRBV7-9 to TRBJ2-6, with D tentatively TRBD1 (5 bases). CDR1 is SEHNR and CDR2 is FQNEAQ in the germline V gene (reference sequence). V shed 11 bases and J shed 4 bases, with 18 bases lying between them. CDR3 size: 15 residues. Using reference TRBV7-9 and TRBJ2-6 for the parts outside the CDR3, the full variable domain is DTGVSQNPRHKITKRGQNVTFRCDPISEHNRLYWYRQTLGQGPEFLTYFQNEAQLEKSRLLSDRFSAERPKGSFSTLEIQRTEQGDSAMYLCAHGRPQGGANVLTFGAGSRLTVL.